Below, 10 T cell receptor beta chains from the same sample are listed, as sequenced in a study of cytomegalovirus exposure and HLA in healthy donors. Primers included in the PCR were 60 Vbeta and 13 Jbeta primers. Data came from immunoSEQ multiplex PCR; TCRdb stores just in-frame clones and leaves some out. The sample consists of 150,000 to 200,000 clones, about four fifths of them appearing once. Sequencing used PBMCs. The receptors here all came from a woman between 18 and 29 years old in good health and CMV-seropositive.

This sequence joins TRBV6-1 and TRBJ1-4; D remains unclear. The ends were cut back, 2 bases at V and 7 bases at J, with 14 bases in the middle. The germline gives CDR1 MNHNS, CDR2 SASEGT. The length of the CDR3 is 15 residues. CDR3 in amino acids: CASSEFLGGFEKLFF. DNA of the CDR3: TGTGCCAGCAGTGAATTTTTGGGAGGGTTTGAAAAACTGTTTTTT.

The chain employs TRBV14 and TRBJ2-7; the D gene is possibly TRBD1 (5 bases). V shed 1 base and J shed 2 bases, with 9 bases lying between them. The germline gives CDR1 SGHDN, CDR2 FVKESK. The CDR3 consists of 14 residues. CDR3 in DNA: TGTGCCAGCAGCCAAGGTCAGGGCGCCTACGAGCAGTACTTC. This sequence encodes CASSQGQGAYEQYF.

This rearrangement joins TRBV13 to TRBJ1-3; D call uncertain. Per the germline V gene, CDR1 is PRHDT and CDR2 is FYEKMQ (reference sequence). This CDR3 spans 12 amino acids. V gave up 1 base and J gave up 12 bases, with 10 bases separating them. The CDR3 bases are TGTGCCAGCAGCTTAGAGTCGGCGGACATATATTTT. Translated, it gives CASSLESADIYF.

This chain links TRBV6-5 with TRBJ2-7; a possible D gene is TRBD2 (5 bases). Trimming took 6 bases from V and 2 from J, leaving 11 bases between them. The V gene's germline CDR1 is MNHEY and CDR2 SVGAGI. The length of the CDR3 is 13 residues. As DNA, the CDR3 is TGTGCCAGCAGCCCCGCCGGGACCTACGAGCAGTACTTC. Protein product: CASSPAGTYEQYF.

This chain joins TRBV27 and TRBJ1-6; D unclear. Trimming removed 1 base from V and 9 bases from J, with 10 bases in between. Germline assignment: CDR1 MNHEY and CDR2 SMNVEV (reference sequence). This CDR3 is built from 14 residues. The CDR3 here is CASSLYGVGSPLHF. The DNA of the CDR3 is TGTGCCAGCAGTTTATACGGGGTCGGTTCACCCCTCCACTTT.

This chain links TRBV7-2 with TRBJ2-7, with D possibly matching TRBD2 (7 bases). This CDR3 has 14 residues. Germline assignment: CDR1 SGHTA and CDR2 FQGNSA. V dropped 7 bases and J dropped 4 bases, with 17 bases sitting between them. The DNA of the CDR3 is TGTGCCAGCACCCCAGAGGGGGGGCGGTACGAGCAGTACTTC. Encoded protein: CASTPEGGRYEQYF.

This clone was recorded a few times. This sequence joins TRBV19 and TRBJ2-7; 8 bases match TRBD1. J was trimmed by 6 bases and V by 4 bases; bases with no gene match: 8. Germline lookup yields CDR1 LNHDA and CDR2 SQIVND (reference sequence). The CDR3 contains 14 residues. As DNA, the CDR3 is TGTGCCAGTAGTACCTGGACAGGGATGGGCGAGCAGTACTTC. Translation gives CASSTWTGMGEQYF.

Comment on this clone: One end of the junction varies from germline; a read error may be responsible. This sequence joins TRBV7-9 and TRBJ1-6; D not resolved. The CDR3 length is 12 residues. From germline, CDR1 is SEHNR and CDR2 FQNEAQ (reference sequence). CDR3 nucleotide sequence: TGTTCCAGCAGCCCAGAGGCTTCACCCCTCCACTTT. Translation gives CSSSPEASPLHF. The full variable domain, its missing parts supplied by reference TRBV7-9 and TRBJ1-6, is DTGVSQNPRHKITKRGQNVTFRCDPISEHNRLYWYRQTLGQGPEFLTYFQNEAQLEKSRLLSDRFSAERPKGSFSTLEIQRTEQGDSAMYLCSSSPEASPLHFGNGTRLTVT.

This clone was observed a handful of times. The CDR3 DNA is TGTGCCAGCAGTGATGTATACAATGAGCAGTTCTTC. Amino acid sequence: CASSDVYNEQFF. The rearrangement links TRBV6-1 to TRBJ2-1, with no clear D. This CDR3 is built from 12 residues. The germline V gene has CDR1 MNHNS and CDR2 SASEGT. Trimming pared 3 bases from V and 4 bases from J, leaving 4 bases between.

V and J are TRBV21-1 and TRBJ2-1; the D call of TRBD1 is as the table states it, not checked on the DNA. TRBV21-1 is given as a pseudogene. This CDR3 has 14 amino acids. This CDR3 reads CASSKGTTGNEQFF. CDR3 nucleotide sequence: TGTGCCAGCAGCAAAGGAACGACAGGGAATGAGCAGTTCTTC.